The T cell receptor beta chain described here comes from a study of T-cell memory formation after mild COVID-19. Study overall: Largely, TCR clusters stayed within a single donor.

This clonotype showed up just a few times. The target antigen is unknown. cDNA libraries for TCR alpha and TCR beta, carrying sample barcodes and UMIs, came from 5'RACE with constant-segment primers. TCRdb re-called the 5' RACE reads with MiXCR, one entry per CDR3 protein. Here the sample spans some 600,000 distinct CDR3 sequences, approximately 15% being singletons. CDR3 length equals 15 residues. The trim removed 7 bases at V and 4 bases at J, leaving 10 bases unmatched. Study conclusions and caveats: Proof of SARS-CoV-2 specificity was absent for the second-wave clones that crested on day 37. CD4+ contracting clones were mainly CM and EM; CD8+ ones, EMRA.

V usage is TRBV12-3 or TRBV12-4 and J usage is TRBJ1-2; TRBD1 aligns across 9 bases. This clonotype was obtained from an adult woman who had mild COVID-19 (a few samples of this study predate the infection). Cell type and time point are not known. What was sequenced was PBMCs or a T cell subset sorted from them (not recorded which). This chain's CDR3 is CASKQQGARSYGYTF. CDR3 in DNA: TGTGCCAGCAAGCAACAGGGGGCGCGGTCCTATGGCTACACCTTC.